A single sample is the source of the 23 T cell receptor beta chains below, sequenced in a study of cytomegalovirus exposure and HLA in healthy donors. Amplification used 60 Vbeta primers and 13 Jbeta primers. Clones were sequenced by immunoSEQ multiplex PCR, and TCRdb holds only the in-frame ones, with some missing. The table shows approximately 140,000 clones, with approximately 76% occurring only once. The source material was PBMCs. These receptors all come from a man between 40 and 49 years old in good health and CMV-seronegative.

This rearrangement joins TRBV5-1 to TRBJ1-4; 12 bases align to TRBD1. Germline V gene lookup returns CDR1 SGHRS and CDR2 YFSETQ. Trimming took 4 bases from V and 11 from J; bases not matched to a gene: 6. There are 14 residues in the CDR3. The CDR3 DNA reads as TGCGCCAGCAGCACGGGACAGGGGGCTTGGAAACTGTTTTTT. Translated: CASSTGQGAWKLFF.

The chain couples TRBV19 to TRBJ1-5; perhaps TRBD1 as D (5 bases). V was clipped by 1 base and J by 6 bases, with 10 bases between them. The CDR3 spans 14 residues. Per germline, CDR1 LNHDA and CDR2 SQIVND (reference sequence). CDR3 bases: TGTGCCAGTAGTATAGGGGGCATGGGTCAGCCCCAGCATTTT. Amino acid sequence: CASSIGGMGQPQHF.

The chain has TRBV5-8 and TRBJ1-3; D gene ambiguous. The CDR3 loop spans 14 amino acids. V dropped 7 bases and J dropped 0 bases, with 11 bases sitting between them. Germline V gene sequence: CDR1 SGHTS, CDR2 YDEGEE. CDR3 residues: CASVWAASGNTIYF. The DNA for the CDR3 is TGTGCCAGCGTATGGGCAGCCTCTGGAAACACCATATATTTT.

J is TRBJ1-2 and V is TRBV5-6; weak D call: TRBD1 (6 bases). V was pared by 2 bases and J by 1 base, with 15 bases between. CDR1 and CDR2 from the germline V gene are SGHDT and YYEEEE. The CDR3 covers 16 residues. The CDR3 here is CASSLRSTGLNYGYTF. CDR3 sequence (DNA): TGTGCCAGCAGCTTAAGGTCGACAGGACTTAACTATGGCTACACCTTC.

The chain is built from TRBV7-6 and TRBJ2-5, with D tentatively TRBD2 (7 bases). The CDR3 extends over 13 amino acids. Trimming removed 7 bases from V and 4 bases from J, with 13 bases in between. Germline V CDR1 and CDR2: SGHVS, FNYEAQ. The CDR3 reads CASISGGAETQYF. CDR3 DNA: TGTGCCAGCATTTCGGGGGGCGCAGAGACCCAGTACTTC.

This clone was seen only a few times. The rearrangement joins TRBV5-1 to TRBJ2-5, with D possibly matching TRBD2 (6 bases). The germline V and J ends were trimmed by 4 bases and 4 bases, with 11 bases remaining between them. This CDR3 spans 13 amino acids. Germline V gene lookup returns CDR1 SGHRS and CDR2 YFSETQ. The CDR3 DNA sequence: TGCGCCAGCAGCAAAGGACTATCAGAGACCCAGTACTTC. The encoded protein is CASSKGLSETQYF.

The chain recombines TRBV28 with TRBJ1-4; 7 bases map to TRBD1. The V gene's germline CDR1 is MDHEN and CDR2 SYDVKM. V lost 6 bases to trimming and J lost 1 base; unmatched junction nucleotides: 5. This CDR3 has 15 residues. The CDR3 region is CASSPRQGTNEKLFF. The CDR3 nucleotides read TGTGCCAGCAGCCCTAGACAGGGAACTAATGAAAAACTGTTTTTT.

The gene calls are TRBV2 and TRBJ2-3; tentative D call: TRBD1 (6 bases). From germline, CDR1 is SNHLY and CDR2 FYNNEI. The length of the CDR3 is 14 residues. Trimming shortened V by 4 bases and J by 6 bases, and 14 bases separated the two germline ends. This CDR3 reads CASSGTARWDTQYF. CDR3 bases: TGTGCCAGCAGTGGGACAGCCCGGTGGGATACGCAGTATTTT.

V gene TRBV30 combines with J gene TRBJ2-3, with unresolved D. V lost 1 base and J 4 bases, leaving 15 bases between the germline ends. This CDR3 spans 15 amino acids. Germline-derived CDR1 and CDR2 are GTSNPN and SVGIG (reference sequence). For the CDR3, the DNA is TGTGCCTGGAGTGCTGTCAGGCTTTCGGCAGATACGCAGTATTTT. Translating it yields CAWSAVRLSADTQYF.

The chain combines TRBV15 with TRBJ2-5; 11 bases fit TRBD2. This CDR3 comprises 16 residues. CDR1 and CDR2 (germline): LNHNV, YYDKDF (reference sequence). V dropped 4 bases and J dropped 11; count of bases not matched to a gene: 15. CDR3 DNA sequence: TGTGCCACCAGCACCTCCGGACTAGCGGGTTTTGCAGGGCAGTACTTC. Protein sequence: CATSTSGLAGFAGQYF.

CDR3 sequence: CASRTREDYGYTF. CDR3 nucleotide sequence: TGTGCCAGCAGAACCAGGGAAGACTATGGCTACACCTTC. This chain connects TRBV25-1 to TRBJ1-2; D is possibly TRBD1 (5 bases). Germline assignment: CDR1 MGHDK and CDR2 SYGVNS. The CDR3 runs to 13 residues. With 6 bases removed from V and 3 bases from J, the gap between germline ends came to 11 bases.

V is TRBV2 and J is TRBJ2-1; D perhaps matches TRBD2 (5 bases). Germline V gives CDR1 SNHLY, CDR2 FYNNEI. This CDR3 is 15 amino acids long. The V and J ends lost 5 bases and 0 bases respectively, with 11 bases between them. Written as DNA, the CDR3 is TGTGCCAGCAGTCTGACTACCCTCTCCTACAATGAGCAGTTCTTC. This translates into CASSLTTLSYNEQFF.

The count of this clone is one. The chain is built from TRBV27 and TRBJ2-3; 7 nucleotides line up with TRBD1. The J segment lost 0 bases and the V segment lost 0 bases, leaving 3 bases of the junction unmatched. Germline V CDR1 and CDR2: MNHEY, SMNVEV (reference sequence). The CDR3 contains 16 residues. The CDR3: CASSLSGQTSTDTQYF. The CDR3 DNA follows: TGTGCCAGCAGTTTATCGGGACAGACTAGCACAGATACGCAGTATTTT.

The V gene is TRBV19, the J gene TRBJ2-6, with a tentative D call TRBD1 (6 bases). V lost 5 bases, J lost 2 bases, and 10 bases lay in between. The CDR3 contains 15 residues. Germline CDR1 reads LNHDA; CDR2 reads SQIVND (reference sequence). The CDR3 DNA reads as TGTGCCAGTAGTCCCGAGGGGGCTGGGGCCAACGTCCTGACTTTC. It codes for CASSPEGAGANVLTF.

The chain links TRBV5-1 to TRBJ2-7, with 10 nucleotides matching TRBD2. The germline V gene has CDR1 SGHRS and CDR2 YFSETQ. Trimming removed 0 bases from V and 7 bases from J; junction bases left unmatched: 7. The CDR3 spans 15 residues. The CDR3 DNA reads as TGCGCCAGCAGCTTGGACCTAGCGGGAGTGGGTGAGCAGTACTTC. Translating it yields CASSLDLAGVGEQYF.

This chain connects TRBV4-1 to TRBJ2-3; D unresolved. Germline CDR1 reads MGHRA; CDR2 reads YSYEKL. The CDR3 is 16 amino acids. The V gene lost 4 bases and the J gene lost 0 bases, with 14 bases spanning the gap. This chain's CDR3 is CASSRAPRSSTDTQYF. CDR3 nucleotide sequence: TGCGCCAGCAGCCGCGCGCCTAGATCTAGCACAGATACGCAGTATTTT.

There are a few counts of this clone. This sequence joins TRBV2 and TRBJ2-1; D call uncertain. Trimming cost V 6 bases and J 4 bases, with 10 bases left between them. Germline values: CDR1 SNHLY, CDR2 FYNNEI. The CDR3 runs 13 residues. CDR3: CASSLSGYNEQFF. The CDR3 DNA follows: TGTGCCAGCAGCCTTAGTGGTTACAATGAGCAGTTCTTC.

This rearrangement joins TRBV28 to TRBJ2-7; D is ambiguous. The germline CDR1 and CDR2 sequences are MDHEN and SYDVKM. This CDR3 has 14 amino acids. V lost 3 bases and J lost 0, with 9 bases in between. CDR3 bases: TGTGCCAGCAGTTTTGGCAGAAGCTCCTACGAGCAGTACTTC. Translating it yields CASSFGRSSYEQYF.

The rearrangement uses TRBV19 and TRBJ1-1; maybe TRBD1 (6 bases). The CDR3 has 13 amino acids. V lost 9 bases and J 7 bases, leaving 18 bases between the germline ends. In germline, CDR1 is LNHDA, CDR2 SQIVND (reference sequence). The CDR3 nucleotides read TGTGCCAGCCAACGTAAGGGGGTGGATGAAGCTTTCTTT. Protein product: CASQRKGVDEAFF.

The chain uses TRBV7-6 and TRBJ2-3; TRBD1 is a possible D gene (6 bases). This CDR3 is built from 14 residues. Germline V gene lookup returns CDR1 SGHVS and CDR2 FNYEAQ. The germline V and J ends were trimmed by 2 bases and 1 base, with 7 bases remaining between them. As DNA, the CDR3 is TGTGCCAGCAGCTTAAGGACAGGCACAGATACGCAGTATTTT. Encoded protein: CASSLRTGTDTQYF.

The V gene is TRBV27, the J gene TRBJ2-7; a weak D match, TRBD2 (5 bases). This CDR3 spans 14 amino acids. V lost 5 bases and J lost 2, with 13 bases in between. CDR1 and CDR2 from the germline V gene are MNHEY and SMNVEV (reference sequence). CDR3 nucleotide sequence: TGTGCCAGCAGTCTAACAGCGGAGGCCTACGAGCAGTACTTC. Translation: CASSLTAEAYEQYF.

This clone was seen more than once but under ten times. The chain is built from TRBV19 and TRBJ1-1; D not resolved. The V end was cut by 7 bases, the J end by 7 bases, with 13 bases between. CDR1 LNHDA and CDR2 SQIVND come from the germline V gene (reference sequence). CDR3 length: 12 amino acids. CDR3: CASTHPGSEAFF. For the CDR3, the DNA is TGTGCCAGTACTCACCCAGGTAGTGAAGCTTTCTTT.

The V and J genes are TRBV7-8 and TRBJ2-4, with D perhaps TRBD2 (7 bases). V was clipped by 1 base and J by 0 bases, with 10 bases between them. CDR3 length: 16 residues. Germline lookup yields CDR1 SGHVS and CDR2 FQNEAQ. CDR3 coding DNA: TGTGCCAGCAGCTTAGTGGGGGGGCTAGCCAAAAACATTCAGTACTTC. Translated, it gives CASSLVGGLAKNIQYF. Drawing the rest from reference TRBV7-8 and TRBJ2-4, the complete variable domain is GAGVSQSPRYKVAKRGQDVALRCDPISGHVSLFWYQQALGQGPEFLTYFQNEAQLDKSGLPSDRFFAERPEGSVSTLKIQRTQQEDSAVYLCASSLVGGLAKNIQYFGAGTRLSVL.